This entry features one T cell receptor beta chain sequence. Its antigen is still unknown. Per-nucleotide qualities are absent, and no much larger clonotype sits a single base away. The sample belongs to a study of OX40 agonist ivuxolimab in advanced cancers. With respect to the entire study: Ivuxolimab was an agonistic, fully human IgG2 monoclonal antibody directed against OX40 (CD134), a costimulatory receptor. Peripheral TCRbeta sequencing was intended to test whether TCR sequence diversity was altered and clonal T-cell expansion was caused by ivuxolimab. In the dose-escalation cohort, around four fifths of patients were male, and the mean age was approximately 64 years, with a range of about 23 to 85. Patients were allowed to have had prior anti-PD-1, anti-PD-L1 or anti-CTLA-4 therapy, and around 40% of the dose-escalation patients had previously received checkpoint inhibitors. Intravenous ivuxolimab was administered to patients every 2 weeks at six dose levels: 0.01, 0.1, 0.3, 1.5, 3 and 10 mg/kg. The paper covers the monotherapy dose-escalation part of the phase I ivuxolimab trial, which included N ≈ 57 patients. Of the approximately 50 dose-escalation patients, hepatocellular carcinoma was present in about 20, melanoma in roughly 15, renal cell carcinoma in 9 and head and neck cancer in 9. Partial responses occurred in three dose-escalation patients: two with cutaneous melanoma and one with hepatocellular carcinoma.

To sequence the TCRbeta CDR3 region, genomic DNA was isolated from the sorted cells. The immunoSEQ Assay was used to sequence the TCRbeta CDR3 regions. Imported from immuneACCESS, the table was reduced by TCRdb to in-frame sequences with V and J called. These copies leave out some clones; in studies compared against another copy, an unresolved V gene accounts for under half, and the cause of the remainder is not known. For this sample there are some 68,000 clones; around 89% appear just once. The leading ten clones occupy less than 14% of the sample. The trial excluded patients who had a history of autoimmune disease or were on systemic immunosuppression. In every dose cohort, peripheral blood was drawn for TCR sequencing at baseline, cycle 4 day 1, and cycle 7 day 1. Samples were obtained from an open-label, multicenter, first-in-human phase I dose-escalation trial of ivuxolimab. Adults with locally advanced or metastatic head and neck squamous cell, hepatocellular, melanoma or renal cell carcinoma were enrolled in the trial. Before TCR sequencing, CD4+ T cells and CD8+ T cells from peripheral blood were sorted into separate populations.

The study at large found these results: Partial responders in the 0.1-3.0 mg/kg groups had among the lowest normalized peripheral clonal expansion, especially among CD8+ T cells. Antigen specificity was not determined for the clonally expanded peripheral T cells. Low levels of normalized T-cell clonal expansion were also seen in some patients who did not respond. At doses from 0.1 to 3.0 mg/kg, clonal expansion was seen in both CD4+ and CD8+ blood T cells between baseline and week 6. After ivuxolimab, expanded clones were on average more numerous among CD8+ T cells than among CD4+ T cells.

For CDR1 and CDR2, the germline V gene lists SGHRS and YFSETQ. Counted from cysteine to phenylalanine, this CDR3 has 14 amino acids. CDR3 DNA only is kept here, 42 bases in frame from base 1. At the junction V is shortened by 1 base and J by 8 bases, with 13 bases in between. Sequenced material: CD4+ or CD8+ T cells sorted from blood, taken in a trial of the OX40 agonist ivuxolimab. This sequence originates from an adult with an advanced solid tumor such as melanoma, head and neck, liver or kidney cancer. The chain couples TRBV5-1 to TRBJ2-4; the D gene is unclear. Read as DNA, the sequence is TGCGCCAGCAGCTTGAACGAGGTGTTGGACATTCAGTACTTC. This is translated as CASSLNEVLDIQYF. Full variable domain (CDR3 extended with the reference TRBV5-1 and TRBJ2-4 proteins): KAGVTQTPRYLIKTRGQQVTLSCSPISGHRSVSWYQQTPGQGLQFLFEYFSETQRNKGNFPGRFSGRQFSNSRSEMNVSTLELGDSALYLCASSLNEVLDIQYFGAGTRLSVL.